This T cell receptor (beta chain) came from a study of identifying expanded T cells in peripheral blood. Whole-study findings and limits: Two-week clone count variance significantly increased as total template count grew. Over around two and four weeks, about 16 and 19 clones changed, versus approximately 1.2 between replicates.

The repertoire was sequenced with immunoSEQ multiplex PCR; TCRdb's copy has only in-frame clones and lacks some. The data contain some 100,000 clones, about 90% of them singletons. This clone was counted once. Its antigen is unknown. Healthy donors had no documented immune events, such as infections, while sampled. Between the trimmed V and J ends, which lost 1 base and 6 bases, there was a span of 8 bases. The CDR3 has 14 residues. The germline V gene has CDR1 SGDLS and CDR2 YYNGEE. The source material was blood. This sequence was found in a person between 18 and 75 years old in good health. The chain links TRBV9 to TRBJ2-6; D remains unclear. In DNA, the CDR3 is TGTGCCAGCAGCGTACACAGAGAGGCCAACGTCCTGACTTTC. Translating gives CASSVHREANVLTF. Filled out from reference TRBV9 and TRBJ2-6, the complete variable domain reads DSGVTQTPKHLITATGQRVTLRCSPRSGDLSVYWYQQSLDQGLQFLIQYYNGEERAKGNILERFSAQQFPDLHSELNLSSLELGDSALYFCASSVHREANVLTFGAGSRLTVL.